This entry lists 21 T cell receptor beta chains sequenced from one sample in a study of cytomegalovirus exposure and HLA in healthy donors (dated 2017 in TCRdb). The library was obtained by the immunoSEQ multiplex PCR assay. For the multiplex PCR, a mixture combining 60 forward primers for TCR Vbeta segments and 13 reverse primers for TCR Jbeta segments was used. Imported from immuneACCESS, the table was reduced by TCRdb to in-frame sequences with V and J called. These copies leave out some clones; in studies compared against another copy, an unresolved V gene accounts for under half, and the cause of the remainder is not known. Present in this sample are some 150,000 clones, 65% to 90% of which were seen just once. Jointly, the top ten make up 6.6% of the sample. Sequenced: PBMCs. These TCRs come from a woman between 45 and 60 years old in good health and CMV-seropositive.

The chain couples TRBV6-1 to TRBJ1-2, with D maybe TRBD1 (5 bases). Trimming removed 2 bases at V and 3 bases at J, with 13 bases between. Germline assignment: CDR1 MNHNS and CDR2 SASEGT. CDR3 size: 15 residues. CDR3 sequence: CASSENKAGYYGYTF. The DNA for the CDR3 is TGTGCCAGCAGTGAAAACAAAGCAGGGTACTATGGCTACACCTTC.

This sequence joins TRBV6-5 and TRBJ2-7; 8 nucleotides match TRBD1. Germline V gene sequence: CDR1 MNHEY, CDR2 SVGAGI. Trimming took 0 bases from V and 2 from J; bases not matched to a gene: 6. The CDR3 extends over 16 amino acids. This CDR3 is CASSYSATGATYEQYF. The CDR3 DNA is TGTGCCAGCAGTTACTCGGCGACAGGGGCCACCTACGAGCAGTACTTC.

The chain couples TRBV11-1 to TRBJ2-1; D is perhaps TRBD2 (6 bases). V gave up 4 bases and J gave up 7 bases, with 14 bases separating them. Germline V lookup: CDR1 SGHAT, CDR2 FQDESV (reference sequence). The CDR3 runs to 14 residues. The CDR3 coding sequence is TGTGCCAGCAGCTCCACTAGCAGTTGGAATGAGCAGTTCTTC. Residues: CASSSTSSWNEQFF.

The genes are TRBV5-1 and TRBJ1-6, with TRBD1 matching 7 bases. The CDR3 runs 14 residues. From germline, CDR1 is SGHRS and CDR2 YFSETQ. Trimming at V came to 3 bases and at J to 7 bases, leaving 4 bases not matched to a gene. CDR3 bases: TGCGCCAGCAGCTGGGGGACAGCGAATTCACCCCTCCACTTT. Amino acid sequence: CASSWGTANSPLHF.

The chain recombines TRBV27 with TRBJ2-7, with D tentatively TRBD2 (6 bases). Trimming pared 4 bases from V and 5 bases from J, leaving 15 bases between. Germline CDR1 and CDR2: MNHEY and SMNVEV (reference sequence). The CDR3 sequence is 14 residues long. The CDR3 sequence: CASSSSGRFDEQYF. As DNA, the CDR3 is TGTGCCAGCAGTTCATCAGGGAGGTTCGACGAGCAGTACTTC.

This clone turned up a few times. The V and J genes are TRBV6-5 and TRBJ1-5, with 8 bases that match TRBD1. This CDR3 region has 12 residues. CDR1 is MNHEY and CDR2 is SVGAGI in the germline V gene. The junction had 5 bases not matched to a gene; V was cut back by 6 bases and J by 10 bases. CDR3 loop: CASRQTGGPQHF. The CDR3 bases are TGTGCCAGCAGGCAAACAGGGGGTCCCCAGCATTTT.

The chain combines TRBV25-1 with TRBJ1-1; D uncertain. Per germline, CDR1 MGHDK and CDR2 SYGVNS. Trimming removed 4 bases at V and 3 bases at J, with 18 bases between. The CDR3 consists of 16 residues. CDR3 nucleotide sequence: TGTGCCAGCAGTGGCCCCATTCAGGTAAAGGACACTGAAGCTTTCTTT. It codes for CASSGPIQVKDTEAFF.

This chain uses TRBV28 with TRBJ1-3, with 7 bases fitting TRBD1. This CDR3 comprises 16 residues. Germline CDR1 reads MDHEN; CDR2 reads SYDVKM. V lost 4 bases, J lost 3 bases, and 9 bases stayed unmatched. In DNA form, the CDR3 reads TGTGCCAGCAGTTCCGCTCCCAGGGGGATTGGAAACACCATATATTTT. It specifies CASSSAPRGIGNTIYF. Full variable domain (remainder filled in from reference TRBV28 and TRBJ1-3): DVKVTQSSRYLVKRTGEKVFLECVQDMDHENMFWYRQDPGLGLRLIYFSYDVKMKEKGDIPEGYSVSREKKERFSLILESASTNQTSMYLCASSSAPRGIGNTIYFGEGSWLTVV.

The chain combines TRBV7-3 with TRBJ2-1; D might be TRBD1 (5 bases). CDR3 length: 13 amino acids. Trimming cost V 8 bases and J 6 bases, with 14 bases left between them. Germline lookup yields CDR1 SGHTA and CDR2 FQGTGA. Written as DNA, the CDR3 is TGTGCCAGCGGGCAGGGTGGTAGCAATGAGCAGTTCTTC. Protein product: CASGQGGSNEQFF. Based on the CDR3 plus reference TRBV7-3 and TRBJ2-1, the full variable domain is GAGVSQTPSNKVTEKGKYVELRCDPISGHTALYWYRQSLGQGPEFLIYFQGTGAADDSGLPNDRFFAVRPEGSVSTLKIQRTERGDSAVYLCASGQGGSNEQFFGPGTRLTVL.

The chain couples TRBV13 to TRBJ2-7; D might be TRBD2 (6 bases). V gave up 4 bases and J gave up 4 bases, with 17 bases separating them. Germline V gene data show CDR1 as PRHDT and CDR2 as FYEKMQ (reference sequence). This CDR3 has 15 amino acids. CDR3 protein: CASSSPRDSRYEQYF. The CDR3 nucleotides are TGTGCCAGCAGCTCGCCCCGGGACTCTAGATACGAGCAGTACTTC.

The chain uses TRBV7-9 and TRBJ2-1, with 15 bases lining up with TRBD2. V dropped 2 bases and J dropped 7; count of bases not matched to a gene: 3. CDR3 size: 16 residues. From germline, CDR1 is SEHNR and CDR2 FQNEAQ (reference sequence). CDR3 nucleotide sequence: TGTGCCAGCAGCTTATTCGGGACTAGCGGGGGGAATGAGCAGTTCTTC. It encodes CASSLFGTSGGNEQFF.

The chain employs TRBV19 and TRBJ1-3, with TRBD1 identical over 8 bases. V lost 5 bases to trimming and J lost 4 bases; unmatched junction nucleotides: 7. In germline, CDR1 is LNHDA, CDR2 SQIVND (reference sequence). This CDR3 contains 15 residues. CDR3 DNA sequence: TGTGCCAGTAGTGCGGACAGGGCGGCGGGAAACACCATATATTTT. Translation: CASSADRAAGNTIYF.

The V gene is TRBV4-1, the J gene TRBJ1-5, with TRBD1 matching over 9 bases. The CDR3 loop spans 16 amino acids. Germline V gene sequence: CDR1 MGHRA, CDR2 YSYEKL. Germline trimming cut 3 bases from V and 6 bases from J; bases unmatched to any gene: 9. Written as DNA, the CDR3 is TGCGCCAGCAGCCACCACGGGACAGGGAATAGTCAGCCCCAGCATTTT. Translating gives CASSHHGTGNSQPQHF.

As to this clone: Other DNA variants within this sample encode the same CDR3. The rearrangement joins TRBV4-3 to TRBJ2-7; TRBD1 might be the D (5 bases). Trimming shortened V by 1 base and J by 3 bases, and 10 bases separated the two germline ends. Germline V gene data show CDR1 as LGHNA and CDR2 as YSLEER. The CDR3 is 14 amino acids. In nucleotides, the CDR3 is TGCGCCAGCAGCCAAGCGCAGGGTCGCTACGAGCAGTACTTC. This sequence encodes CASSQAQGRYEQYF.

This clone has only one observation. The chain carries TRBV7-8 and TRBJ1-2, with D maybe TRBD1 (5 bases). Germline loops: CDR1 SGHVS, CDR2 FQNEAQ. Trimming stripped 5 bases from V and 7 bases from J, with 11 bases between. The CDR3 consists of 12 residues. CDR3 nucleotides: TGTGCCAGCAGCCCCAGGGAGGGTGGCTACACCTTC. As protein: CASSPREGGYTF.

The chain has TRBV13 and TRBJ2-1; 9 bases are a match to TRBD2. The length of the CDR3 is 15 residues. With 0 bases clipped from V and 8 bases from J, the junction kept 5 bases outside the gene matches. Germline CDR1 and CDR2: PRHDT and FYEKMQ (reference sequence). The chain's CDR3 is CASSLGAGGMDEQFF. In DNA form, the CDR3 reads TGTGCCAGCAGCTTAGGCGCGGGGGGGATGGATGAGCAGTTCTTC.

V is TRBV10-3 and J is TRBJ1-1, with 7 bases aligning to TRBD1. The V and J ends lost 4 bases and 2 bases, in that order; junction bases with no gene match: 4. The CDR3 contains 14 residues. Germline V gene sequence: CDR1 ENHRY, CDR2 SYGVKD. The CDR3 loop reads CAISAGQTNTEAFF. As DNA, the CDR3 is TGTGCCATCAGTGCGGGACAGACAAACACTGAAGCTTTCTTT.

This chain uses TRBV5-6 with TRBJ2-1, with TRBD2 matching 8 bases. Germline V gives CDR1 SGHDT, CDR2 YYEEEE. CDR3 length: 18 residues. The ends lost 0 bases at V and 2 bases at J; junction bases unmatched: 10. In DNA, the CDR3 is TGTGCCAGCAGCTTGGATCCTAGCGGGCGATCCCCCTACAATGAGCAGTTCTTC. Encoded protein: CASSLDPSGRSPYNEQFF.

The chain uses TRBV2 and TRBJ2-7, with D possibly matching TRBD2 (6 bases). Trimming removed 4 bases at V and 4 bases at J, with 14 bases between. CDR3 length: 14 residues. Germline V lookup: CDR1 SNHLY, CDR2 FYNNEI. The CDR3 protein is CASSGVRGKYEQYF. CDR3 DNA: TGTGCCAGCAGTGGGGTCCGGGGGAAATACGAGCAGTACTTC.

J is TRBJ1-2 and V is TRBV25-1; TRBD1 is a possible D gene (5 bases). Looked up from germline, CDR1 is MGHDK and CDR2 is SYGVNS. Trimming removed 4 bases at V and 8 bases at J, with 11 bases between. The CDR3 runs 12 residues. The CDR3 DNA sequence: TGTGCCAGCAGTGTAACAGGTTTAGGCTACACCTTC. Its protein product is CASSVTGLGYTF.

The V call is TRBV5-8, the J call TRBJ2-7; D unclear. The CDR3 length is 13 residues. Germline V lookup: CDR1 SGHTS, CDR2 YDEGEE. V lost 4 bases, J lost 2 bases, and 10 bases lay in between. The CDR3 sequence: CASSPGSTYEQYF. In DNA form, the CDR3 reads TGTGCCAGCAGCCCGGGTTCGACCTACGAGCAGTACTTC. The variable domain in full, with the rest retrieved from reference TRBV5-8 and TRBJ2-7, is EAGVTQSPTHLIKTRGQQATLRCSPISGHTSVYWYQQALGLGLQFLLWYDEGEERNRGNFPPRFSGRQFPNYSSELNVNALELEDSALYLCASSPGSTYEQYFGPGTRLTVT.